This entry lists 18 T cell receptor beta chains sequenced from one sample in a study of circulating tumor DNA in untreated peripheral T-cell lymphoma (TCRdb year 2021). Library construction relied on the immunoSEQ multiplex PCR assay. The immuneACCESS repertoire file appears here via TCRdb, limited to in-frame rearrangements. These files lack a portion of the clones; in checked studies, under half of the deficit traces to unresolved V genes, and the cause of the others is not known. This sample lists just under 400 clones; approximately 86% were detected once. Approximately 91% of the sample lies in the top ten. The sequenced material came from cell-free DNA from blood serum. Receptors were obtained from a human donor with peripheral T-cell lymphoma.

This chain uses TRBV15 with TRBJ2-5, with 9 positions matching TRBD1. Per the germline V gene, CDR1 is LNHNV and CDR2 is YYDKDF (reference sequence). The CDR3 consists of 15 residues. Trimming took 0 bases from V and 3 from J; bases not matched to a gene: 2. The CDR3 DNA reads TGTGCCACCAGCAGAGATTGGACAGGGGAAGAGACCCAGTACTTC. Its protein product is CATSRDWTGEETQYF.

The genes are TRBV19 and TRBJ2-7, with D perhaps TRBD1 or TRBD2 (5 bases each). The V gene's germline CDR1 is LNHDA and CDR2 SQIVND (reference sequence). The length of the CDR3 is 14 residues. The V end was cut by 5 bases, the J end by 7 bases, with 18 bases between. The CDR3 DNA is TGTGCCAGTAGTGCCGGCGGGTGGGGCGGTGAGCAGTACTTC. This encodes CASSAGGWGGEQYF.

This clone was counted only a few times. The chain couples TRBV18 to TRBJ1-2; D call uncertain. The CDR3 totals 12 residues. V was pared by 3 bases and J by 6 bases, with 8 bases between. Germline V lookup: CDR1 KGHSH, CDR2 LQKENI. CDR3 in amino acids: CASSPYSDGYTF. DNA of the CDR3: TGTGCCAGCTCACCTTATTCAGATGGCTACACCTTC.

V usage is TRBV9 and J usage is TRBJ1-2, with TRBD1 identical over 7 bases. CDR1 SGDLS and CDR2 YYNGEE come from the germline V gene. With 0 bases clipped from V and 1 base from J, the junction kept 6 bases outside the gene matches. The length of the CDR3 is 16 residues. The CDR3 is CASSVARDSVNYGYTF. Here the CDR3 DNA reads TGTGCCAGCAGCGTAGCCCGGGACAGTGTTAACTATGGCTACACCTTC.

J is TRBJ1-5 and V is TRBV19; no definite D call. V lost 9 bases and J lost 1, with 13 bases in between. The CDR3 sequence is 14 residues long. Germline V gene data show CDR1 as LNHDA and CDR2 as SQIVND (reference sequence). The CDR3 DNA sequence: TGTGCCAGCTCGACTTTCTTAAGCAATCAGCCCCAGCATTTT. Protein sequence: CASSTFLSNQPQHF.

The rearrangement links TRBV27 to TRBJ1-1, with TRBD1 as a possible D gene (6 bases). CDR3 length: 15 residues. V shed 4 bases and J shed 5 bases, with 17 bases lying between them. Germline V gene sequence: CDR1 MNHEY, CDR2 SMNVEV (reference sequence). The CDR3 here is CASSSRTVGLTEAFF. CDR3 nucleotides: TGTGCCAGCAGTTCCCGGACAGTGGGTCTTACTGAAGCTTTCTTT.

The J gene is TRBJ1-6, the V gene TRBV5-1; 8 bases match TRBD1. The CDR3 sequence is 15 residues long. The J segment lost 5 bases and the V segment lost 3 bases, leaving 4 bases of the junction unmatched. Germline V gene lookup returns CDR1 SGHRS and CDR2 YFSETQ. The DNA for the CDR3 is TGCGCCAGCAGCTGGGACAGGCAAAATAATTCACCCCTCCACTTT. It translates to CASSWDRQNNSPLHF.

The V gene is TRBV15, the J gene TRBJ2-1, with 13 nucleotides matching TRBD2. The V and J ends lost 7 bases and 4 bases, in that order; junction bases with no gene match: 4. The length of the CDR3 is 15 residues. Per germline, CDR1 LNHNV and CDR2 YYDKDF (reference sequence). The CDR3 nucleotides are TGTGCCACCACACTAGCGGGAGGGTTATACAATGAGCAGTTCTTC. It specifies CATTLAGGLYNEQFF.

V usage is TRBV4-1 and J usage is TRBJ2-3; 8 nucleotides align to TRBD1. CDR3 size: 15 residues. Germline values: CDR1 MGHRA, CDR2 YSYEKL. V was clipped by 4 bases and J by 6 bases; unmatched bases: 9. CDR3 amino acids: CASSLVQGAQDTQYF. The CDR3 DNA sequence: TGCGCCAGCAGCCTAGTTCAGGGGGCGCAGGATACGCAGTATTTT.

V and J are TRBV2 and TRBJ1-1; D might be TRBD1 (5 bases). Germline V lookup: CDR1 SNHLY, CDR2 FYNNEI. The CDR3 runs to 15 residues. The ends were cut back, 4 bases at V and 0 bases at J, with 12 bases in the middle. CDR3 sequence reads: CASSVNWGVNTEAFF. For the CDR3, the DNA is TGTGCCAGCAGTGTAAATTGGGGGGTGAACACTGAAGCTTTCTTT.

V is TRBV2 and J is TRBJ1-2; D not resolved. From germline, CDR1 is SNHLY and CDR2 FYNNEI. Trimming took off 5 bases at V and 1 base at J, with 14 bases between the two ends. CDR3 length: 15 residues. CDR3 loop: CASSLRGSYNYGYTF. The DNA of the CDR3 is TGTGCCAGCAGTTTAAGAGGGTCATATAACTATGGCTACACCTTC.

This chain links TRBV14 with TRBJ2-7; D might be TRBD1 or TRBD2, each matching 5 bases. V dropped 1 base and J dropped 3 bases, with 13 bases sitting between them. CDR3 length equals 15 residues. Germline loops: CDR1 SGHDN, CDR2 FVKESK. The CDR3, as DNA: TGTGCCAGCAGCCAAGTAGCTGGGGGTAGCTACGAGCAGTACTTC. This encodes CASSQVAGGSYEQYF.

The sample holds a few counts of this clone. The J gene is TRBJ1-1, the V gene TRBV5-1, with a tentative D call TRBD1 (5 bases). Trimming stripped 6 bases from V and 6 bases from J, with 18 bases between. The CDR3 covers 14 residues. Germline assignment: CDR1 SGHRS and CDR2 YFSETQ. This CDR3 reads CASTSSAGRSEAFF. CDR3 nucleotides: TGCGCCAGCACCTCCTCGGCAGGGAGGTCTGAAGCTTTCTTT.

Comment on this clone: A single base is all that separates this from a far larger clone, so a read error is likely. The V gene is TRBV28, the J gene TRBJ1-2; D is unclear. Trimming removed 2 bases at V and 1 base at J, with 11 bases between. The germline gives CDR1 MDHEN, CDR2 SYDVKM. This CDR3 has 15 amino acids. CDR3: CASSLRVSYNYGYTF. The DNA of the CDR3 is TGTGCCAGCAGTTTAAGAGTGTCATATAACTATGGCTACACCTTC.

The rearrangement joins TRBV28 to TRBJ1-5, with a possible D match to TRBD1 (6 bases). The CDR3 covers 17 residues. The V gene's germline CDR1 is MDHEN and CDR2 SYDVKM. V lost 2 bases and J 2 bases, leaving 16 bases between the germline ends. The CDR3 is CASSLPHGQLGNQPQHF. The CDR3 nucleotides read TGTGCCAGCAGTTTACCCCACGGACAGCTGGGCAATCAGCCCCAGCATTTT.

This clone was found a few times. J is TRBJ1-6 and V is TRBV19, with 7 bases fitting TRBD1. Losses at the gene ends were 6 bases for V and 8 bases for J; bases not matched to a gene: 4. Germline CDR1 LNHDA, CDR2 SQIVND (reference sequence). The CDR3 consists of 13 residues. The CDR3 nucleotides read TGTGCCAGTAGGCAGGGGGGGGATTCACCCCTCCACTTT. Its protein product is CASRQGGDSPLHF.

The genes are TRBV5-4 and TRBJ1-2; D is possibly TRBD1 (6 bases). The CDR3 has 14 amino acids. Germline V gene lookup returns CDR1 SGHNT and CDR2 YYREEE (reference sequence). Trimming took off 1 base at V and 6 bases at J, with 13 bases between the two ends. CDR3 sequence (DNA): TGTGCCAGCAGCTTGCTACAGGGTTTTGATGGCTACACCTTC. Encoded protein: CASSLLQGFDGYTF.

The chain employs TRBV4-1 and TRBJ1-1; 10 bases are shared with TRBD1. The junction had 5 bases not matched to a gene; V was cut back by 4 bases and J by 3 bases. The CDR3 extends over 15 amino acids. The germline V gene has CDR1 MGHRA and CDR2 YSYEKL. This CDR3 reads CASSPRTGGDTEAFF. The CDR3 nucleotides are TGCGCCAGCAGCCCTCGGACAGGGGGGGACACTGAAGCTTTCTTT.